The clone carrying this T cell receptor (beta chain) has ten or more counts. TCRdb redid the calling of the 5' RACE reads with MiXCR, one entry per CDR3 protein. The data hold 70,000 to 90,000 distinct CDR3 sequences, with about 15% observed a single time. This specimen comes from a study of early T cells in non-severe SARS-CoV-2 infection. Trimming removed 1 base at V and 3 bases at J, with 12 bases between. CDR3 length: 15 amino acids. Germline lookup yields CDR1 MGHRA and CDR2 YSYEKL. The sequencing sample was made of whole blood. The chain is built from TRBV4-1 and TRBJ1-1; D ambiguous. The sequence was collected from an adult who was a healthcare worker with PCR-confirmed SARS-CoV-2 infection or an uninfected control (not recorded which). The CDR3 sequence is CASSQGVERYTEAFF. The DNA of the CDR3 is TGCGCCAGCAGCCAAGGGGTTGAGAGGTACACTGAAGCTTTCTTT.